These 16 T cell receptor beta chains were all obtained from the same sample, sequenced in a study of T cells in Graves' hyperthyroidism and ophthalmopathy. Template material for amplifying TCR beta CDR3 regions consisted of RNA transcripts. When the TCR CDR3 underwent first-round RT-PCR, the HTBI primer set was used. In TCRdb, the multiplex PCR reads were re-called with MiXCR into one record per CDR3 protein. This table holds 500,000 to 800,000 distinct CDR3 sequences, less than 45% found once. The material sequenced was peripheral blood or thyroid tissue (not recorded which). The receptors originated from an adult man with Graves' disease, either hyperthyroidism or ophthalmopathy (not recorded which).

Many counts were recorded for this clonotype. This chain uses TRBV5-1 with TRBJ2-6; D gene uncertain. In germline, CDR1 is SGHRS, CDR2 YFSETQ. The CDR3 loop spans 14 amino acids. The ends were cut back, 6 bases at V and 1 base at J, with 8 bases in the middle. The CDR3 region is CASNQDSGANVLTF. The CDR3 DNA reads TGCGCCAGCAACCAGGATTCTGGGGCCAACGTCCTGACTTTC.

This clonotype was recorded once. V is TRBV25-1 and J is TRBJ1-4, with unresolved D. The V gene's germline CDR1 is MGHDK and CDR2 SYGVNS. This CDR3 region has 13 residues. The ends were cut back, 3 bases at V and 8 bases at J, with 10 bases in the middle. CDR3 coding DNA: TGTGCCAGCAGTGATTCCCTGCTGGAAAAACTGTTTTTT. Translating gives CASSDSLLEKLFF.

This clonotype was seen a few times. V is TRBV7-8 and J is TRBJ1-3; D gene ambiguous. From germline, CDR1 is SGHVS and CDR2 FQNEAQ. Trimming took 6 bases from V and 0 from J, leaving 9 bases between them. This CDR3 has 14 residues. The CDR3: CASSVWSSGNTIYF. CDR3 bases: TGTGCCAGCAGTGTGTGGAGCTCTGGAAACACCATATATTTT.

The chain carries TRBV2 and TRBJ2-7; 7 bases align to TRBD1. The V and J ends lost 4 bases and 0 bases, in that order; junction bases with no gene match: 15. CDR1 and CDR2 from the germline V gene are SNHLY and FYNNEI. CDR3 size: 18 residues. This CDR3 reads CASSALSTTGNSSYEQYF. The CDR3, as DNA: TGTGCCAGCAGTGCCCTATCGACGACAGGGAACAGCTCCTACGAGCAGTACTTC.

This clonotype was seen repeatedly, ten times or more. The chain uses TRBV10-2 and TRBJ1-2; D gene unclear. The CDR3 is 12 amino acids. The germline CDR1 and CDR2 sequences are WSHSY and SAAADI. V dropped 2 bases and J dropped 5 bases, with 6 bases sitting between them. The CDR3 DNA follows: TGCGCCAGCAGTGAGGTTAGGTATGGCTACACCTTC. Its translation is CASSEVRYGYTF.

The sample holds one count of this clonotype. V gene TRBV10-3 combines with J gene TRBJ2-7, with a tentative D call TRBD2 (5 bases). Trimming left V 11 bases short and J 3 bases short, with 11 bases between. CDR1 and CDR2 (germline): ENHRY, SYGVKD. CDR3 length: 11 amino acids. The CDR3 DNA reads TGTGCCGTACGGGGAATCTACGAGCAGTACTTC. Encoded protein: CAVRGIYEQYF.

The V call is TRBV13, the J call TRBJ1-5; D possibly corresponds to TRBD1 (6 bases). V was trimmed by 4 bases and J by 5 bases, leaving 9 bases between them. Germline CDR1 PRHDT, CDR2 FYEKMQ (reference sequence). The CDR3 has 13 residues. The CDR3 DNA is TGTGCCAGCAGCTCGGAGGGGGATCAGCCCCAGCATTTT. Protein product: CASSSEGDQPQHF.

This clonotype appeared many times. The V and J genes are TRBV7-8 and TRBJ2-6; maybe TRBD1 (6 bases). Germline CDR1 SGHVS, CDR2 FQNEAQ. Deletions cut 3 bases from V and 0 bases from J, with 12 bases between. This CDR3 spans 17 amino acids. In nucleotides, the CDR3 is TGTGCCAGCAGCTTCCGGACAGCTGACTCTGGGGCCAACGTCCTGACTTTC. The encoded protein is CASSFRTADSGANVLTF.

This clonotype occurred a few times. The genes are TRBV6-1 and TRBJ2-3; D is perhaps TRBD1 or TRBD2 (5 bases each). There are 15 residues in the CDR3. V shed 5 bases and J shed 0 bases, with 12 bases lying between them. In germline, CDR1 is MNHNS, CDR2 SASEGT. The CDR3 coding sequence is TGTGCCAGCAGTCGGGACCAGATTAGCACAGATACGCAGTATTTT. It yields the protein CASSRDQISTDTQYF.

This clonotype was counted only a few times. The gene calls are TRBV20-1 and TRBJ1-4, with unresolved D. Germline V gene data show CDR1 as DFQATT and CDR2 as SNEGSKA (reference sequence). The CDR3 contains 15 residues. V shed 1 base and J shed 3 bases, with 12 bases lying between them. CDR3 sequence (DNA): TGCAGTGCTAGAGGCGCCTACACTCCTAATGAAAAACTGTTTTTT. Translated, it gives CSARGAYTPNEKLFF.

DNA of the CDR3: TGCAGCGGCGGGACAGAAAACACTGAAGCTTTCTTT. It encodes CSGGTENTEAFF. This rearrangement joins TRBV29-1 to TRBJ1-1, with 7 bases fitting TRBD1. Germline assignment: CDR1 SQVTM and CDR2 ANQGSEA. Losses at the gene ends were 7 bases for V and 2 bases for J; bases not matched to a gene: 4. The CDR3 loop spans 12 amino acids. Together with reference TRBV29-1 and TRBJ1-1, the CDR3 gives the full variable domain: SAVISQKPSRDICQRGTSLTIQCQVDSQVTMMFWYRQQPGQSLTLIATANQGSEATYESGFVIDKFPISRPNLTFSTLTVSNMSPEDSSIYLCSGGTENTEAFFGQGTRLTVV.

V is TRBV7-9 and J is TRBJ1-6; D not certain. This CDR3 has 16 residues. Germline loops: CDR1 SEHNR, CDR2 FQNEAQ (reference sequence). V dropped 6 bases and J dropped 0 bases, with 12 bases sitting between them. The CDR3: CASSSRTGSYNSPLHF. Here the CDR3 DNA reads TGTGCCAGCAGTTCCCGGACCGGCTCCTATAATTCACCCCTCCACTTT.

This clonotype was found a few times. V and J are TRBV12-3 or TRBV12-4 and TRBJ2-7, with TRBD2 matching 7 bases. With V trimmed by 6 bases and J by 1 base, 6 bases remained unmatched. The CDR3 contains 14 residues. Here the CDR3 DNA reads TGTGCCAGCAGCCCGGAGGGAGGGTCCTACGAGCAGTACTTC. Protein sequence: CASSPEGGSYEQYF.

CDR3 protein: CASSRGGQGSNQPQHF. The CDR3 DNA follows: TGTGCCAGCAGCCGAGGGGGCCAGGGTAGCAATCAGCCCCAGCATTTT. The chain is built from TRBV2 and TRBJ1-5; 7 bases match TRBD1. Germline CDR1 SNHLY, CDR2 FYNNEI. CDR3 length equals 16 residues. Unmatched junction bases numbered 8, after V lost 6 bases and J lost 0 bases.

V and J are TRBV15 and TRBJ1-2, with TRBD1 matching over 8 bases. The V gene end was trimmed by 4 bases and the J gene end by 6 bases; junction bases not matched to a gene: 1. The CDR3 sequence is 12 residues long. From germline, CDR1 is LNHNV and CDR2 YYDKDF (reference sequence). CDR3 in amino acids: CATSTGGDGYTF. CDR3 nucleotides: TGTGCCACCAGCACAGGGGGCGATGGCTACACCTTC.

V usage is TRBV10-3 and J usage is TRBJ1-2; TRBD1 is a possible D gene (6 bases). There are 12 residues in the CDR3. Germline-derived CDR1 and CDR2 are ENHRY and SYGVKD. CDR3 region: CAKDSNTMGYTF. CDR3 DNA: TGTGCAAAGGACAGCAATACCATGGGCTACACCTTC.